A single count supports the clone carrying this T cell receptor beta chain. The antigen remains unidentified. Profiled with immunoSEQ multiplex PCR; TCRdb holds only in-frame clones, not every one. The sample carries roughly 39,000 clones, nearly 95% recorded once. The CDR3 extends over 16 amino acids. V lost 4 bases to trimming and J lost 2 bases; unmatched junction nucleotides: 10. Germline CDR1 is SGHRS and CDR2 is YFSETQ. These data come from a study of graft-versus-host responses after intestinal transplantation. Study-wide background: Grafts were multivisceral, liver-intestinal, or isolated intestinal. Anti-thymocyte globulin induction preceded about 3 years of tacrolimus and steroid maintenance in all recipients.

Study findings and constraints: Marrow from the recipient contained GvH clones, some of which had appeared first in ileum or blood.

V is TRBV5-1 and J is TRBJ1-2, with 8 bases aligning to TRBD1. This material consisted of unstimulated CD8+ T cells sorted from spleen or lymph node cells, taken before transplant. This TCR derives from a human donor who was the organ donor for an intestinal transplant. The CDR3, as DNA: TGCGCCAGCAGCCCCCCCCGGGACAGGCGAAACTATGGCTACACCTTC. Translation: CASSPPRDRRNYGYTF.